The TCR beta chain described here comes from a study of T cell responses to AZD1222 COVID-19 vaccine. Study-level points and caveats: Clonal diversity was possibly underestimated; the donors were predominantly white British and more often female. Sampling captured repertoires only after the peak T cell response.

This clone has only one observation. Its specificity is unknown. This CDR3 has 11 residues. Trimming cost V 5 bases and J 11 bases, with 10 bases left between them. Profiling relied on immunoSEQ multiplex PCR, and the TCRdb table lists in-frame clones only, not all of them. The repertoire holds approximately 110,000 clones, with approximately 86% as singletons. Sample: peripheral blood, taken on day 0 of AZD1222 vaccination. The rearrangement links TRBV12-3 or TRBV12-4 to TRBJ2-4; perhaps D is TRBD1 or TRBD2 (5 bases each). This sequence originates from an adult in good health. The CDR3 is CASSPGTFQYF. Written as DNA, the CDR3 is TGTGCCAGCAGTCCCGGGACGTTTCAGTACTTC.